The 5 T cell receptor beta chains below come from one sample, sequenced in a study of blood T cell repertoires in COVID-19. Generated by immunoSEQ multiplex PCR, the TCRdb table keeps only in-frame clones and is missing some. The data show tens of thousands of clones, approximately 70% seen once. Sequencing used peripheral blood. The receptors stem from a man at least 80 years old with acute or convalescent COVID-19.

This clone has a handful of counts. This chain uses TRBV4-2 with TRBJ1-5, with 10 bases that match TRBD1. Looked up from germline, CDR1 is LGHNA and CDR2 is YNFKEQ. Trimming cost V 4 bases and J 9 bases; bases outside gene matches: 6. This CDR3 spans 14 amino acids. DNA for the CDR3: TGTGCCAGCAGCCTCGAGGGACAGGGGCGGCCCCAGCATTTT. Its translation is CASSLEGQGRPQHF.

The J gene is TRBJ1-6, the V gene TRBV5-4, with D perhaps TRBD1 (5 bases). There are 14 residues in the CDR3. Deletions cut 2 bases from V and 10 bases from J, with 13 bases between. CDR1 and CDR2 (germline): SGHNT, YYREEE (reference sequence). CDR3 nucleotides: TGTGCCAGCAGCTTCCGGGGGTACGAATCACCCCTCCACTTT. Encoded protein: CASSFRGYESPLHF.

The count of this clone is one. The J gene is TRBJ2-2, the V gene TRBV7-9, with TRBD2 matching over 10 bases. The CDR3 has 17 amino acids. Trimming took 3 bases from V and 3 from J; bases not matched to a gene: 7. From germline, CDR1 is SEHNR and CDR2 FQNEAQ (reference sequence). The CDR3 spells CASSFAAGGRDTGELFF. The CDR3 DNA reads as TGTGCCAGCAGCTTTGCAGCGGGAGGGCGTGACACCGGGGAGCTGTTTTTT.

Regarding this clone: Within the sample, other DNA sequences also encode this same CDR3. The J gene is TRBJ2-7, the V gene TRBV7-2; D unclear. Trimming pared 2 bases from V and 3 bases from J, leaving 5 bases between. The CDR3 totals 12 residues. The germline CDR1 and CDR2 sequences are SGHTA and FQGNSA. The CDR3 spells CASSLTGYEQYF. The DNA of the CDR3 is TGTGCCAGCAGCTTAACTGGCTACGAGCAGTACTTC.

The CDR3 bases are TGTGCCAGCAGTTCCGACAGGGGCTATGAAGCTTTCTTT. Protein sequence: CASSSDRGYEAFF. The chain uses TRBV6-5 and TRBJ1-1; 8 bases are a match to TRBD1. The germline V gene has CDR1 MNHEY and CDR2 SVGAGI. V gave up 4 bases and J gave up 7 bases; unmatched junction bases: 5. The CDR3 sequence is 13 residues long.